This T cell receptor (beta chain) came from a study of T-cell memory formation after mild COVID-19. Overall study context: For the most part, TCR clusters were specific to one donor.

Study results and limitations: Several responding clones turned up in pre-infection memory, indicating that cross-reactive memory may have taken part.

A single record per CDR3 protein comes from TCRdb applying MiXCR to the 5' RACE reads. The repertoire holds about 470,000 distinct CDR3 sequences, with 20% to 30% as singletons. V trimming: 6 bases; J trimming: 4 bases; junction bases outside the gene matches: 10. Germline V CDR1 and CDR2: MNHEY, SVGEGT. CDR3 size: 15 residues. Details on this clonotype: Antigen: not known.

The receptor was isolated from an adult woman who had mild COVID-19 (a few samples of this study predate the infection). Cell type and time point are not known. Sequences were obtained from PBMCs or a T cell subset sorted from them (not recorded which). V usage is TRBV6-2 or TRBV6-3 and J usage is TRBJ1-2; the match to TRBD1 covers 8 bases. The DNA of the CDR3 is TGTGCCAGCAGGACGTTGGGGGACAGGACCTATGGCTACACCTTC. As protein: CASRTLGDRTYGYTF.